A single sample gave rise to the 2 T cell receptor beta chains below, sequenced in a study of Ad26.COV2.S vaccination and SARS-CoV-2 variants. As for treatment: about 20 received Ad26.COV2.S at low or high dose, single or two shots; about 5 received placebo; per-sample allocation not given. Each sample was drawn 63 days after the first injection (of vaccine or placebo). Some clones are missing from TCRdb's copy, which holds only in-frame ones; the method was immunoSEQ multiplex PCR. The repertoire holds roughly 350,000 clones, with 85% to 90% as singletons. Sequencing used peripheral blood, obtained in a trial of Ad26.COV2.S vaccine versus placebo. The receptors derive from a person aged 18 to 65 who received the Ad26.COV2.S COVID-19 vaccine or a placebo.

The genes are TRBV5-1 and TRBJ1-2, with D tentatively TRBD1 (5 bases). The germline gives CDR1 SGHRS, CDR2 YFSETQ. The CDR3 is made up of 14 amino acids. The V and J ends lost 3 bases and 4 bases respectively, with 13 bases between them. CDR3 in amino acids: CASSSSGDSYGYTF. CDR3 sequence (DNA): TGCGCCAGCAGCTCGTCGGGGGATAGCTATGGCTACACCTTC.

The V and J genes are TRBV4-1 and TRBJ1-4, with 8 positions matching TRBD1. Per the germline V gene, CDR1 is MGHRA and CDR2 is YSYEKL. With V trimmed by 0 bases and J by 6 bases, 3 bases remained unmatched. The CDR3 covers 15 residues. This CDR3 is CASSQEQGADEKLFF. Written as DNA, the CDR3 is TGCGCCAGCAGCCAAGAGCAGGGGGCGGATGAAAAACTGTTTTTT.